A single sample gave rise to the 27 T cell receptor beta chains below, sequenced in a study of early T cells in non-severe SARS-CoV-2 infection (dated by TCRdb to the early 2020s). The library was prepared using 5' RACE. Sequencing relied on a NextSeq 500. The public reads were run again by TCRdb, first through fastp at Q25 and then through MiXCR, and only productive beta chains were kept. Each CDR3 protein appears once, grouped with its most common genes and DNA. Here the sample has about 52,000 distinct CDR3 sequences; 9.5% to 11% occur a single time. Roughly 13% of the sample belongs to the ten largest clones. Source material: whole blood. These receptors were taken from an adult who was a healthcare worker with PCR-confirmed SARS-CoV-2 infection or an uninfected control (not recorded which).

This clonotype was counted only a few times. The chain links TRBV11-2 to TRBJ2-3, with 9 nucleotides matching TRBD1. The CDR3 contains 14 residues. Germline assignment: CDR1 SGHAT and CDR2 FQNNGV. The V gene end was trimmed by 3 bases and the J gene end by 6 bases; junction bases not matched to a gene: 4. DNA for the CDR3: TGTGCCAGCAGCTTCGGGACAGGGATCGATACGCAGTATTTT. This codes for CASSFGTGIDTQYF.

This clonotype came up a few times. The gene calls are TRBV2 and TRBJ1-2; unclear D gene. CDR1 is SNHLY and CDR2 is FYNNEI in the germline V gene. The V end lost 7 bases, the J end lost 3 bases, and 9 bases lay between the germline ends. The CDR3 runs 12 residues. The CDR3, as DNA: TGTGCCAGCACCCAGACACACTATGGCTACACCTTC. It encodes CASTQTHYGYTF.

This clonotype has just a few counts. The chain recombines TRBV27 with TRBJ2-1; no reliable D call. V was clipped by 2 bases and J by 1 base, with 6 bases between them. Germline-derived CDR1 and CDR2 are MNHEY and SMNVEV (reference sequence). The CDR3 runs to 14 residues. CDR3 loop: CASSLSGSYNEQFF. DNA for the CDR3: TGTGCCAGCAGTTTAAGTGGGTCCTACAATGAGCAGTTCTTC.

This clonotype was counted many times. V usage is TRBV5-1 and J usage is TRBJ2-6; the match to TRBD1 covers 9 bases. CDR3 size: 17 residues. In germline, CDR1 is SGHRS, CDR2 YFSETQ. V lost 5 bases and J lost 0; bases outside the gene matches: 6. DNA for the CDR3: TGCGCCAGCAGTCCGGGACAGGGCCTCTCTGGGGCCAACGTCCTGACTTTC. Translation gives CASSPGQGLSGANVLTF. The full variable domain, rest sourced from reference TRBV5-1 and TRBJ2-6, is KAGVTQTPRYLIKTRGQQVTLSCSPISGHRSVSWYQQTPGQGLQFLFEYFSETQRNKGNFPGRFSGRQFSNSRSEMNVSTLELGDSALYLCASSPGQGLSGANVLTFGAGSRLTVL.

This clonotype was seen repeatedly, ten times or more. The rearrangement uses TRBV29-1 and TRBJ2-3; the match to TRBD2 covers 14 bases. The germline V gene has CDR1 SQVTM and CDR2 ANQGSEA. This CDR3 region has 17 residues. V shed 4 bases, J shed 1 base, and the junction held 7 bases outside the gene matches. The CDR3 sequence is CSVAGLAGGGGTDTQYF. For the CDR3, the DNA is TGCAGCGTTGCTGGACTAGCGGGAGGAGGAGGCACAGATACGCAGTATTTT.

As to this clonotype: With a much larger clone just one base away, this may be a read error. This chain links TRBV20-1 with TRBJ2-2, with no clear D. Germline V gene sequence: CDR1 DFQATT, CDR2 SNEGSKA (reference sequence). The CDR3 length is 13 residues. V was shortened by 7 bases and J by 5 bases, with 14 bases between the two germline ends. The CDR3, as DNA: TGCAGTGTACAAATGGAGCAAACCGGGGAGCTGTTTTTT. Translated: CSVQMEQTGELFF.

As to this clonotype: A much larger clone lies one base from this, so it may be a read error. The rearrangement links TRBV12-3 or TRBV12-4 to TRBJ2-5; no reliable D call. The CDR3 sequence is 14 residues long. Here the CDR3 reads CASNLSASQETQYF. The CDR3 coding sequence is TGTGCCAGCAATTTATCAGCGTCACAAGAGACCCAGTACTTC.

This clonotype turned up a few times. The chain links TRBV24-1 to TRBJ1-4, with D perhaps matching TRBD1 (6 bases). Trimming took off 7 bases at V and 8 bases at J, with 13 bases between the two ends. The germline V gene has CDR1 KGHDR and CDR2 SFDVKD. The CDR3 consists of 13 residues. CDR3 coding DNA: TGTGCCACCAGCCGGGGGGCAGGGGAAAAACTGTTTTTT. Translating it yields CATSRGAGEKLFF.

This clonotype was seen only a few times. The V and J genes are TRBV2 and TRBJ1-1; D remains unclear. There are 14 residues in the CDR3. Germline-derived CDR1 and CDR2 are SNHLY and FYNNEI. Between the trimmed V and J ends, which lost 6 bases and 2 bases, there was a span of 13 bases. The CDR3 loop is CASRASLPNTEAFF. The CDR3 nucleotides read TGTGCCAGCAGGGCGTCCCTACCCAACACTGAAGCTTTCTTT. Variable domain in full (rest from reference TRBV2 and TRBJ1-1): EPEVTQTPSHQVTQMGQEVILRCVPISNHLYFYWYRQILGQKVEFLVSFYNNEISEKSEIFDDQFSVERPDGSNFTLKIRSTKLEDSAMYFCASRASLPNTEAFFGQGTRLTVV.

The sample holds many counts of this clonotype. This chain uses TRBV6-2 or TRBV6-3 with TRBJ1-1; 7 nucleotides match TRBD1. Germline assignment: CDR1 MNHEY and CDR2 SVGEGT. The CDR3 length is 11 residues. V gave up 5 bases and J gave up 13 bases; unmatched junction bases: 7. The DNA for the CDR3 is TGTGCCAGCAGTCCTGGGACAGAGGGTTTCTTT. This translates into CASSPGTEGFF.

This sequence joins TRBV11-2 and TRBJ2-3; D perhaps matches TRBD1 (6 bases). Between the trimmed V and J ends, which lost 5 bases and 2 bases, there was a span of 14 bases. Germline V lookup: CDR1 SGHAT, CDR2 FQNNGV. The CDR3 has 15 residues. Here the CDR3 reads CASSPQGQITDTQYF. The CDR3, as DNA: TGTGCCAGCAGCCCCCAGGGGCAGATCACAGATACGCAGTATTTT. Supplemented by reference TRBV11-2 and TRBJ2-3, the full variable domain reads EAGVAQSPRYKIIEKRQSVAFWCNPISGHATLYWYQQILGQGPKLLIQFQNNGVVDDSQLPKDRFSAERLKGVDSTLKIQPAKLEDSAVYLCASSPQGQITDTQYFGPGTRLTVL.

In DNA form, the CDR3 reads TGTGCCAGCAGTTCAAGGCCAAAGGGGGGCTACACAGATACGCAGTATTTT. This codes for CASSSRPKGGYTDTQYF. The V gene is TRBV19, the J gene TRBJ2-3; the D gene could be TRBD1 or TRBD2 (6 bases each). Per the germline V gene, CDR1 is LNHDA and CDR2 is SQIVND (reference sequence). The CDR3 runs to 17 residues. V dropped 9 bases and J dropped 2 bases, with 24 bases sitting between them. The whole variable domain, filled in from reference TRBV19 and TRBJ2-3, reads DGGITQSPKYLFRKEGQNVTLSCEQNLNHDAMYWYRQDPGQGLRLIYYSQIVNDFQKGDIAEGYSVSREKKESFPLTVTSAQKNPTAFYLCASSSRPKGGYTDTQYFGPGTRLTVL.

About this clonotype: A read error may be the cause here, since a much bigger clone is one base away. This CDR3 fails to terminate in the conserved phenylalanine or tryptophan, so it likely reflects a read error. The V and J genes are TRBV20-1 and TRBJ2-7; D perhaps matches TRBD2 (5 bases). The V and J ends lost 5 bases and 8 bases respectively, with 19 bases between them. Germline CDR1 is DFQATT and CDR2 is SNEGSKA (reference sequence). The CDR3 runs 13 residues. The CDR3: CSAGTSRDTQQYS. CDR3 DNA: TGCAGTGCTGGAACTAGTCGGGATACGCAGCAGTACTCC.

Many counts were recorded for this clonotype. DNA of the CDR3: TGTGCCAGCAGCGCCACTAGCGCCGGAGAGGGCGAGACCCAGTACTTC. This codes for CASSATSAGEGETQYF. The chain joins TRBV9 to TRBJ2-5, with 7 nucleotides matching TRBD2. Germline V gene sequence: CDR1 SGDLS, CDR2 YYNGEE. Trimming took 3 bases from V and 5 from J; bases not matched to a gene: 13. This CDR3 contains 16 residues.

This clonotype was seen a few times. The rearrangement uses TRBV5-5 and TRBJ1-6; possible D gene TRBD1, 6 bases. CDR1 SGHKS and CDR2 YYEKEE come from the germline V gene (reference sequence). V lost 1 base and J 11 bases, leaving 13 bases between the germline ends. CDR3 length equals 14 residues. CDR3 DNA: TGTGCCAGCAGCTTGCCGGGTCCAGGGGCACCCCTCCACTTT. Translating gives CASSLPGPGAPLHF.

This clonotype appeared many times. This chain uses TRBV6-5 with TRBJ2-5; D uncertain. V lost 4 bases and J 5 bases, leaving 11 bases between the germline ends. Germline V gene lookup returns CDR1 MNHEY and CDR2 SVGAGI. The CDR3 is 13 amino acids. The CDR3, as DNA: TGTGCCAGCAGTTTGTCGGGTATGGAGACCCAGTACTTC. Amino acids: CASSLSGMETQYF.

In this sample, this clonotype turned up many times. This chain connects TRBV6-2 or TRBV6-3 to TRBJ2-3; D gene unclear. The germline CDR1 and CDR2 sequences are MNHEY and SVGEGT. Trimming left V 6 bases short and J 2 bases short, with 18 bases between. The CDR3 length is 16 residues. CDR3 nucleotides: TGTGCCAGCAGCTTTCCCCCAGCTGGAGCCACAGATACGCAGTATTTT. Translation gives CASSFPPAGATDTQYF.

The chain has TRBV7-2 and TRBJ2-3; D ambiguous. V lost 3 bases and J lost 2, with 12 bases in between. This CDR3 has 15 residues. Germline lookup yields CDR1 SGHTA and CDR2 FQGNSA. The CDR3 nucleotides read TGTGCCAGCAGCTTCGCCCTACCTTCCACAGATACGCAGTATTTT. Its protein product is CASSFALPSTDTQYF.

This clonotype was observed a few times. This chain's CDR3 is CASSQSVGGSGYTF. The DNA for the CDR3 is TGTGCCAGCAGCCAGTCCGTCGGGGGGAGTGGCTACACCTTC. This chain joins TRBV3-1 and TRBJ1-2, with a possible D match to TRBD1 (5 bases). Germline CDR1 is LGHDT and CDR2 is YNNKEL (reference sequence). V was trimmed by 3 bases and J by 7 bases, leaving 15 bases between them. The CDR3 sequence is 14 residues long.

The chain links TRBV5-4 to TRBJ2-2; D is unclear. The germline V gene has CDR1 SGHNT and CDR2 YYREEE (reference sequence). Trimming shortened V by 4 bases and J by 0 bases, and 7 bases separated the two germline ends. The CDR3 consists of 14 residues. CDR3 DNA sequence: TGTGCCAGCAGCCTCGACGCGAACACCGGGGAGCTGTTTTTT. This encodes CASSLDANTGELFF.

This clonotype appeared many times. V is TRBV12-3 or TRBV12-4 and J is TRBJ2-2, with 11 bases aligning to TRBD2. The CDR3 has 16 residues. The V gene end was trimmed by 7 bases and the J gene end by 5 bases; junction bases not matched to a gene: 9. The CDR3, as DNA: TGTGCCAGCACCTTCTTGACTAGCGGGGTAACCGGGGAGCTGTTTTTT. Residues: CASTFLTSGVTGELFF.

There are many counts of this clonotype. J is TRBJ2-7 and V is TRBV6-5; TRBD2 agrees at 9 bases. This CDR3 is 15 amino acids long. Germline CDR1 MNHEY, CDR2 SVGAGI. Losses at the gene ends were 2 bases for V and 4 bases for J; bases not matched to a gene: 6. CDR3 sequence: CASSYVAGARYEQYF. CDR3 coding DNA: TGTGCCAGCAGTTACGTAGCGGGAGCTCGGTACGAGCAGTACTTC.

This clonotype has at least ten counts. The chain is built from TRBV6-1 and TRBJ2-7; D is undetermined. V lost 1 base to trimming and J lost 2 bases, with 6 bases between them. Germline V gene lookup returns CDR1 MNHNS and CDR2 SASEGT. The CDR3 sequence is 13 residues long. The CDR3 nucleotides read TGTGCCAGCAGTGAAGGGAAACCCTACGAGCAGTACTTC. It is translated as CASSEGKPYEQYF.

The chain uses TRBV29-1 and TRBJ1-1, with D possibly being TRBD1 (5 bases). Germline V CDR1 and CDR2: SQVTM, ANQGSEA. The germline V and J ends were trimmed by 4 bases and 4 bases, with 13 bases remaining between them. This CDR3 has 13 amino acids. The CDR3 nucleotides read TGCAGCGTTGGGGTGGGGAGGGGCACTGAAGCTTTCTTT. Protein product: CSVGVGRGTEAFF. Supplemented by reference TRBV29-1 and TRBJ1-1, the full variable domain reads SAVISQKPSRDICQRGTSLTIQCQVDSQVTMMFWYRQQPGQSLTLIATANQGSEATYESGFVIDKFPISRPNLTFSTLTVSNMSPEDSSIYLCSVGVGRGTEAFFGQGTRLTVV.

This clonotype has a handful of counts. The chain is built from TRBV4-3 and TRBJ2-2; 11 bases line up with TRBD1. The CDR3 sequence is 16 residues long. V shed 4 bases and J 4 bases; nucleotides not matched to a gene: 5. Germline assignment: CDR1 LGHNA and CDR2 YSLEER. The chain's CDR3 is CASSLSGTGGTGELFF. The CDR3 nucleotides read TGCGCCAGCAGCCTGTCCGGGACAGGGGGCACCGGGGAGCTGTTTTTT.

With regard to this clonotype: One end of the junction fails to match germline, which may point to a read error. The V gene is TRBV28, the J gene TRBJ1-5; the D is unclear. Germline lookup yields CDR1 MDHEN and CDR2 SYDVKM. This CDR3 comprises 12 residues. CDR3 in DNA: TGTGCCAGCAGTTTTGGACCAATCGAGAAGGATTTT. Protein product: CASSFGPIEKDF.

This chain joins TRBV28 and TRBJ1-1, with D maybe TRBD1 (6 bases). Between the trimmed V and J ends, which lost 4 bases and 5 bases, there was a span of 14 bases. Germline V gives CDR1 MDHEN, CDR2 SYDVKM. The CDR3 length is 14 residues. In nucleotides, the CDR3 is TGTGCCAGCAGTTCCCCGGGGGCGTGGACTGAAGCTTTCTTT. The encoded protein is CASSSPGAWTEAFF.